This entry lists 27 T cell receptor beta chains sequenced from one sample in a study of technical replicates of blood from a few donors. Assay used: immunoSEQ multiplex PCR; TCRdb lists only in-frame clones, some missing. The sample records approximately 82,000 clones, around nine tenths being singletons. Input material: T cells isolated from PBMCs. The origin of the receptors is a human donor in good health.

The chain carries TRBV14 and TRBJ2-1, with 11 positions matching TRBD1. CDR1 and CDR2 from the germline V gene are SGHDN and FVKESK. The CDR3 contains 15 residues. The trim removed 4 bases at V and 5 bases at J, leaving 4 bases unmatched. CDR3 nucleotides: TGTGCCAGCAGCCCCGGACAGGGGGCAGACAATGAGCAGTTCTTC. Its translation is CASSPGQGADNEQFF.

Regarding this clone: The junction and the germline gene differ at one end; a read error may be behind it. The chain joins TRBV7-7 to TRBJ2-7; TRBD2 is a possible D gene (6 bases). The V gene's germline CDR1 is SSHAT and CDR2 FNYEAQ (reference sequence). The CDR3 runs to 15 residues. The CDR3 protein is CASSHRAGSSYEQYF. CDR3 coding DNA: TGTGCTAGCAGCCACCGGGCCGGGAGCTCCTACGAGCAGTACTTC.

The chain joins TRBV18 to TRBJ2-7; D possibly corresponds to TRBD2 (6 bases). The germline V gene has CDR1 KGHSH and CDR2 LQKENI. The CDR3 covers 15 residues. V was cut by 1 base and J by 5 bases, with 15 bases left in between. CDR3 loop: CASSPQAGIGDEQYF. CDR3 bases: TGTGCCAGCTCACCACAGGCGGGAATCGGGGACGAGCAGTACTTC. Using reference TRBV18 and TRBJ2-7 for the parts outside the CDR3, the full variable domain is NAGVMQNPRHLVRRRGQEARLRCSPMKGHSHVYWYRQLPEEGLKFMVYLQKENIIDESGMPKERFSAEFPKEGPSILRIQQVVRGDSAAYFCASSPQAGIGDEQYFGPGTRLTVT.

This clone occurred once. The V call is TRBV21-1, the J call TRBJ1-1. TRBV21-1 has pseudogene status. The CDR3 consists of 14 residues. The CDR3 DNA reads TGTGCCAGCAGCAAAGGAAGACTTTACACTGAAGCTTTCTTT. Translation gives CASSKGRLYTEAFF.

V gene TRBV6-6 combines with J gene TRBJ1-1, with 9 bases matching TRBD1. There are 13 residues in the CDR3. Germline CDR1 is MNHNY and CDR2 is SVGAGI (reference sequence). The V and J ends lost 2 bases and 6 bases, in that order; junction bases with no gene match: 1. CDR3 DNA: TGTGCCAGCAGTTACGGGACAGGGTCTGAAGCTTTCTTT. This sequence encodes CASSYGTGSEAFF.

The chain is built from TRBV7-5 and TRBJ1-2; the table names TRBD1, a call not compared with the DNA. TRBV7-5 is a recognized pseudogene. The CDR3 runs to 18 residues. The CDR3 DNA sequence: TGTGTCAGAGCGTATCACATAGACTGCAGGGGAGTCGGGTATGGCTACACCTTC. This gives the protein CVRAYHIDCRGVGYGYTF.

The CDR3 coding sequence is TGTGCCAGATCAGGGTTGAGGGAGACCCAGTACTTC. This encodes CARSGLRETQYF. The gene calls are TRBV2 and TRBJ2-5; D might be TRBD1 (5 bases). CDR1 SNHLY and CDR2 FYNNEI come from the germline V gene. V lost 9 bases and J 5 bases, leaving 13 bases between the germline ends. The CDR3 length is 12 residues.

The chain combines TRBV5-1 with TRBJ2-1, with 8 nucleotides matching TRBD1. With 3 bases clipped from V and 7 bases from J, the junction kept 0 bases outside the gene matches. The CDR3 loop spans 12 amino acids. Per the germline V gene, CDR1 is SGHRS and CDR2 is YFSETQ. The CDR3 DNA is TGCGCCAGCAGCTGGACAGGGAATGAGCAGTTCTTC. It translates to CASSWTGNEQFF.

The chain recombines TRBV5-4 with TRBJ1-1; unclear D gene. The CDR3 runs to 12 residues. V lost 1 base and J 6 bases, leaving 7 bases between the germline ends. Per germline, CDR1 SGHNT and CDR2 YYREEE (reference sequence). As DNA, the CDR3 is TGTGCCAGCAGCTTGTTCTCCTCTGAAGCTTTCTTT. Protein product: CASSLFSSEAFF.

CDR3 sequence (DNA): TGTGCCAGCAGTGAAGGGGGGCGGGAGGACGGGGAGCTGTTTTTT. Translating gives CASSEGGREDGELFF. This rearrangement joins TRBV6-1 to TRBJ2-2; TRBD2 matches at 8 bases. V was clipped by 1 base and J by 7 bases; unmatched bases: 5. CDR3 length equals 15 residues. Germline values: CDR1 MNHNS, CDR2 SASEGT.

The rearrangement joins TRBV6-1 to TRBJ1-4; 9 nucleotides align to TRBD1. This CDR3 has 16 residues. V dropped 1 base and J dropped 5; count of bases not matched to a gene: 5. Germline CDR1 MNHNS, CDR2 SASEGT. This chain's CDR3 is CASSEGQGQGNEKLFF. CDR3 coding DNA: TGTGCCAGCAGTGAAGGCCAGGGACAGGGAAATGAAAAACTGTTTTTT.

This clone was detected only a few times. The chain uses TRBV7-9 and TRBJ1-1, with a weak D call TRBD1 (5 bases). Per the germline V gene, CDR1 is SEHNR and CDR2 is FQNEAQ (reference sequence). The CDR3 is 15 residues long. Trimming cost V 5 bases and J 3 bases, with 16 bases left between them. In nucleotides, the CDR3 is TGTGCCAGCAGCATAGGGGCGGTCGGGGACACTGAAGCTTTCTTT. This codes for CASSIGAVGDTEAFF.

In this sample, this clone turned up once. The chain's CDR3 is CASSHFSGDTDTQYF. The CDR3 nucleotides are TGTGCCAGCAGCCACTTTAGCGGGGACACAGATACGCAGTATTTT. The J gene is TRBJ2-3, the V gene TRBV7-8, with 8 bases identical to TRBD2. V gave up 5 bases and J gave up 2 bases; unmatched junction bases: 6. Germline lookup yields CDR1 SGHVS and CDR2 FQNEAQ. The CDR3 loop spans 15 amino acids.

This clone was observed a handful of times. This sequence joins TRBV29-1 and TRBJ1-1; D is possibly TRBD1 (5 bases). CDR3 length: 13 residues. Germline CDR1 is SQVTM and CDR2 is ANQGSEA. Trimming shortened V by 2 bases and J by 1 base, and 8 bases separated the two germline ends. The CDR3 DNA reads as TGCAGCGTTGAACAGGGATGGAACACTGAAGCTTTCTTT. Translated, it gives CSVEQGWNTEAFF.

In DNA form, the CDR3 reads TGTGCCAGCAGTTTATACAGGATCCTCACAGATACGCAGTATTTT. Translating gives CASSLYRILTDTQYF. The chain links TRBV28 to TRBJ2-3, with TRBD1 as a possible D gene (5 bases). Deletions cut 1 base from V and 2 bases from J, with 10 bases between. Per the germline V gene, CDR1 is MDHEN and CDR2 is SYDVKM. The CDR3 runs 15 residues.

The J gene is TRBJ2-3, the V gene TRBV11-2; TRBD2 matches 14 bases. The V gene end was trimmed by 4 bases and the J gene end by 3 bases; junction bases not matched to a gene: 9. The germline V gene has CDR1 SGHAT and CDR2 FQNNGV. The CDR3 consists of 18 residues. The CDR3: CASSWRGRLAGGTDTQYF. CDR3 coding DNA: TGTGCCAGCAGCTGGAGGGGGAGACTAGCGGGAGGGACAGATACGCAGTATTTT.

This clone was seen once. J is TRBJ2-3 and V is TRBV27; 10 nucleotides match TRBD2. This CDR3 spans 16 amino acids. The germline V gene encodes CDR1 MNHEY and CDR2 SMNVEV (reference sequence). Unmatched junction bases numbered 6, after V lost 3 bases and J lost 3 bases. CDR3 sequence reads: CASSFLAGVVTDTQYF. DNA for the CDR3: TGTGCCAGCAGTTTTCTAGCGGGAGTAGTGACAGATACGCAGTATTTT.

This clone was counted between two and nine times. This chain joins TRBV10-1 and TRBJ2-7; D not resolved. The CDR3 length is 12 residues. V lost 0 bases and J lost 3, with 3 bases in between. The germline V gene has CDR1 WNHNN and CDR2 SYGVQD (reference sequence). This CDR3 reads CASSESGYEQYF. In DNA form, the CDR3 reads TGCGCCAGCAGTGAGTCCGGCTACGAGCAGTACTTC.

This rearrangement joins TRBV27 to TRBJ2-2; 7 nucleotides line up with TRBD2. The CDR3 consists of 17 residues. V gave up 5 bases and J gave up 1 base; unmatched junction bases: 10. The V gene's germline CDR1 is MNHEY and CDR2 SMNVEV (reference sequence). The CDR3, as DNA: TGTGCCAGCAGTCGTGACCTAGCGGACCTGAACACCGGGGAGCTGTTTTTT. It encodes CASSRDLADLNTGELFF.

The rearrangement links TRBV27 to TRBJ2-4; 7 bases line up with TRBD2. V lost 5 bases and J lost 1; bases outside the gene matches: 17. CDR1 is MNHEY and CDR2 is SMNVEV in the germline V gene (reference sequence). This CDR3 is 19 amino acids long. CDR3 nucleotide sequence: TGTGCCAGCAGTCCTTACACCGGGACGGGGACTATGGCCAAAAACATTCAGTACTTC. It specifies CASSPYTGTGTMAKNIQYF.

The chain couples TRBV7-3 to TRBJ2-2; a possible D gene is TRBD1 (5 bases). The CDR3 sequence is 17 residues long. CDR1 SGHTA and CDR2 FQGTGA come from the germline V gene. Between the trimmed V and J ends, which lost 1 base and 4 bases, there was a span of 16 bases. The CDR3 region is CASSLNPGPLITGELFF. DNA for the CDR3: TGTGCCAGCAGCTTAAATCCAGGGCCTCTGATCACCGGGGAGCTGTTTTTT.

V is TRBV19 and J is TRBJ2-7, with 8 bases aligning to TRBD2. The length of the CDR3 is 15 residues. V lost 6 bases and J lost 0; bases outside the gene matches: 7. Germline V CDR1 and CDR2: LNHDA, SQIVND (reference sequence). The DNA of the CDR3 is TGTGCCAGTAGGTCCGGGACTAGTCGCTCCTACGAGCAGTACTTC. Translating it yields CASRSGTSRSYEQYF.

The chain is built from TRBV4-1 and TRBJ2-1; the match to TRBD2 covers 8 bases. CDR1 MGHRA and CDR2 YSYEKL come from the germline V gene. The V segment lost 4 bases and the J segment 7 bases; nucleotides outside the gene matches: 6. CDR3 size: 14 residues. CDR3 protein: CASSRTGGRNEQFF. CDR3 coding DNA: TGCGCCAGCAGCCGGACGGGGGGGCGTAATGAGCAGTTCTTC.

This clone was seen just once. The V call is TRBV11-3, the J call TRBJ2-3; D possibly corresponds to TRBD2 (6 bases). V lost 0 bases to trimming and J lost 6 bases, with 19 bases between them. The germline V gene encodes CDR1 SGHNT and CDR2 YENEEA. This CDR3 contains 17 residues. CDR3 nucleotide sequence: TGTGCCAGCAGCTTAGAGTTTCGGGGGACGAGAATGGATACGCAGTATTTT. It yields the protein CASSLEFRGTRMDTQYF.

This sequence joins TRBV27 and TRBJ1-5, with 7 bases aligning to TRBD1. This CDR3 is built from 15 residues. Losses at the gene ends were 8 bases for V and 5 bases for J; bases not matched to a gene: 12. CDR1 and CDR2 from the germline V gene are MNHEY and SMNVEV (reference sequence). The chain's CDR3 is CASGTAKGKYQPQHF. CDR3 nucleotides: TGTGCCAGCGGGACAGCCAAGGGGAAATATCAGCCCCAGCATTTT.

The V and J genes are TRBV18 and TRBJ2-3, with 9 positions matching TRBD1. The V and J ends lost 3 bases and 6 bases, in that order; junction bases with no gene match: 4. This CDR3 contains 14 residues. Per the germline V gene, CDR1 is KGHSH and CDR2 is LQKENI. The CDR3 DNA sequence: TGTGCCAGCTCACCCGGGACAGGGAGGGATACGCAGTATTTT. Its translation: CASSPGTGRDTQYF.

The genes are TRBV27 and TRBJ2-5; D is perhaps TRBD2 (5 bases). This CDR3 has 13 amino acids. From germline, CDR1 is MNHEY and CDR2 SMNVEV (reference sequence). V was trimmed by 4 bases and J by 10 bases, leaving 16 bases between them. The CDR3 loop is CASSSEWGRDQYF. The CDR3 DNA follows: TGTGCCAGCAGTTCTGAGTGGGGTCGGGACCAGTACTTC.